Below are 14 T cell receptor beta chains sequenced from a single sample in a study of blood T cells in healthy people across ages. Primed by a sample-barcoded 5' primer and a J-beta primer mix, a second PCR proceeded for roughly 7 to 11 cycles. TCRdb analysed the 5' RACE reads with MiXCR anew, one entry per CDR3 protein. Among about a million distinct CDR3 sequences, around two fifths were seen once, and the ten largest hold around 12%. Input material: blood. Receptors originate from a man aged 18-30 years in good health.

In this sample, this clonotype turned up a few times. The chain uses TRBV5-1 and TRBJ1-5, with 8 bases aligning to TRBD1. This CDR3 spans 17 amino acids. CDR1 is SGHRS, CDR2 YFSETQ, per germline. The V gene end was trimmed by 4 bases and the J gene end by 3 bases; junction bases not matched to a gene: 12. The CDR3 DNA follows: TGCGCCAGCAGCCCTTGGCCAGGGGGCTTTGTCAATCAGCCCCAGCATTTT. Its translation: CASSPWPGGFVNQPQHF.

The chain combines TRBV7-9 with TRBJ2-5, with 9 bases lining up with TRBD2. The CDR3 length is 19 residues. The junction had 24 bases not matched to a gene; V was cut back by 2 bases and J by 11 bases. Germline-derived CDR1 and CDR2 are SEHNR and FQNEAQ (reference sequence). CDR3 loop: CASSLLISFITSGYNEQYF. The CDR3 DNA follows: TGTGCCAGCAGCTTACTTATTTCCTTTATAACTAGCGGGTACAATGAGCAGTACTTC. Full variable domain (missing parts from reference TRBV7-9 and TRBJ2-5): DTGVSQNPRHKITKRGQNVTFRCDPISEHNRLYWYRQTLGQGPEFLTYFQNEAQLEKSRLLSDRFSAERPKGSFSTLEIQRTEQGDSAMYLCASSLLISFITSGYNEQYFGPGTRLLVL.

The sample holds a few counts of this clonotype. The chain employs TRBV7-3 and TRBJ2-3, with 7 bases aligning to TRBD1. This CDR3 is built from 15 residues. Germline CDR1 and CDR2: SGHTA and FQGTGA. Germline trimming cut 5 bases from V and 1 base from J; bases unmatched to any gene: 6. CDR3 DNA sequence: TGTGCCAGCAGCCCAAGGGGGACAGGCACAGATACGCAGTATTTT. It is translated as CASSPRGTGTDTQYF. Using reference TRBV7-3 and TRBJ2-3 for the parts outside the CDR3, the full variable domain is GAGVSQTPSNKVTEKGKYVELRCDPISGHTALYWYRQSLGQGPEFLIYFQGTGAADDSGLPNDRFFAVRPEGSVSTLKIQRTERGDSAVYLCASSPRGTGTDTQYFGPGTRLTVL.

This rearrangement joins TRBV2 to TRBJ2-3; maybe TRBD1 (6 bases). Germline CDR1 SNHLY, CDR2 FYNNEI. V was trimmed by 7 bases and J by 5 bases, leaving 13 bases between them. This CDR3 has 13 amino acids. CDR3 coding DNA: TGTGCCAGCACAGTCCTCAGGGGAGATACGCAGTATTTT. It translates to CASTVLRGDTQYF.

This clonotype was seen only a few times. The genes are TRBV20-1 and TRBJ1-5; a weak D match, TRBD1 (5 bases). Germline V gene sequence: CDR1 DFQATT, CDR2 SNEGSKA (reference sequence). This CDR3 comprises 14 residues. Trimming took off 6 bases at V and 1 base at J, with 13 bases between the two ends. The DNA of the CDR3 is TGCAGTGCCACCCCAGGGCCCAGCAATCAGCCCCAGCATTTT. Protein sequence: CSATPGPSNQPQHF.

The genes are TRBV10-3 and TRBJ2-2; 7 positions match TRBD2. CDR1 ENHRY and CDR2 SYGVKD come from the germline V gene. With V trimmed by 1 base and J by 6 bases, 8 bases remained unmatched. This CDR3 has 16 residues. The CDR3 DNA is TGTGCCATCAGTGAGTTTATCTCAGCGGGGCCCGGGGAGCTGTTTTTT. Amino acids: CAISEFISAGPGELFF.

This clonotype was counted a few times. CDR3 nucleotide sequence: TGTGCCAGCTCAACGGGACAGGGAGGGTACGAGCAGTACTTC. Amino acid sequence: CASSTGQGGYEQYF. The chain has TRBV18 and TRBJ2-7; 9 bases match TRBD1. V lost 5 bases to trimming and J lost 4 bases; unmatched junction nucleotides: 6. The CDR3 has 14 residues. Germline V gene sequence: CDR1 KGHSH, CDR2 LQKENI.

This clonotype was seen a few times. The V call is TRBV20-1, the J call TRBJ1-5; D gene ambiguous. The CDR3 is made up of 13 amino acids. In germline, CDR1 is DFQATT, CDR2 SNEGSKA (reference sequence). Trimming stripped 3 bases from V and 0 bases from J, with 6 bases between. DNA of the CDR3: TGCAGTGCTAGTGGCCTTAGCAATCAGCCCCAGCATTTT. Protein product: CSASGLSNQPQHF.

This sequence joins TRBV4-2 and TRBJ2-3; 7 positions match TRBD2. The junction had 6 bases not matched to a gene; V was cut back by 3 bases and J by 3 bases. The CDR3 is 15 residues long. Germline-derived CDR1 and CDR2 are LGHNA and YNFKEQ. The chain's CDR3 is CASSHDRGDTDTQYF. DNA for the CDR3: TGTGCCAGCAGCCATGACCGGGGGGATACAGATACGCAGTATTTT.

This clonotype has a handful of counts. The chain is built from TRBV27 and TRBJ1-2; D gene unclear. The ends were cut back, 0 bases at V and 4 bases at J, with 15 bases in the middle. Germline CDR1 is MNHEY and CDR2 is SMNVEV (reference sequence). This CDR3 spans 16 amino acids. Written as DNA, the CDR3 is TGTGCCAGCAGTTTATCTTCCGGGGAAGGACTCTATGGCTACACCTTC. It translates to CASSLSSGEGLYGYTF.

In the case of this clonotype: Relative to the germline gene, one junction end is altered; a read error may explain this. The J gene is TRBJ2-7, the V gene TRBV2; D is unresolved. The germline V gene has CDR1 SNHLY and CDR2 FYNNEI. The CDR3 runs 14 residues. CDR3: CASSEGGTNYEQYF. The CDR3 coding sequence is TGTGCCAGCAGCGAAGGCGGAACCAACTACGAGCAGTACTTC.

The rearrangement uses TRBV5-1 and TRBJ2-3, with 10 bases aligning to TRBD2. There are 16 residues in the CDR3. Germline CDR1 is SGHRS and CDR2 is YFSETQ. The J segment lost 4 bases and the V segment lost 6 bases, leaving 11 bases of the junction unmatched. The CDR3 spells CASMRSSGGKSDTQYF. The DNA of the CDR3 is TGCGCCAGCATGAGGTCTAGCGGGGGCAAGTCAGATACGCAGTATTTT.

The chain combines TRBV6-5 with TRBJ1-2, with TRBD1 matching 7 bases. CDR1 is MNHEY, CDR2 SVGAGI, per germline. V trimming: 2 bases; J trimming: 11 bases; junction bases outside the gene matches: 14. CDR3 length equals 15 residues. The CDR3 sequence is CASSYEKGGGRGYTF. The DNA for the CDR3 is TGTGCCAGCAGTTACGAGAAAGGGGGCGGACGGGGTTACACCTTC.

The chain couples TRBV4-2 to TRBJ2-1; 10 bases align to TRBD2. The CDR3 length is 17 residues. Looked up from germline, CDR1 is LGHNA and CDR2 is YNFKEQ. V shed 0 bases, J shed 10 bases, and the junction held 12 bases outside the gene matches. The CDR3 loop reads CASSQDSDSGGSGEQFF. In DNA, the CDR3 is TGTGCCAGCAGCCAAGATTCGGATAGCGGGGGGTCCGGGGAGCAGTTCTTC.